A selection of T cell receptor beta chains follows, all from one sample in a study of blood T cell repertoires in COVID-19. Using immunoSEQ multiplex PCR, the repertoire was profiled, and TCRdb retains in-frame clones only, with some absent. Of around 240,000 clones in the sample, about 80% were seen once. Sequences were obtained from peripheral blood. The source of these receptors is an elderly woman with acute or convalescent COVID-19. Both conserved end residues are part of each CDR3. Each record gives: clone size, J gene, D gene, V gene, CDR3 DNA, CDR3 protein. The D gene is left open where the match is weak. Clone size is given for some rows only: seen once, a few or many times, or a class if the clone is expanded.

>NA|TRBJ1-1|TRBD1|TRBV15
TGTGCCACCAGCAGAGATGGACAGGGGCTGCGCACTGAAGCTTTCTTT
CATSRDGQGLRTEAFF
>NA|TRBJ2-5|NA|TRBV27
TGTGCCAGCAGTGAACAGGGAGCAGAGACCCAGTACTTC
CASSEQGAETQYF
>NA|TRBJ2-1|TRBD2|TRBV4-3
TGCGCCAGCAGCCCCATAGCGGGAGCGGGTAATGAGCAGTTCTTC
CASSPIAGAGNEQFF
>NA|TRBJ1-1|NA|TRBV5-1
TGCGCCAGCAGCTTGGCAGAATCGAACACTGAAGCTTTCTTT
CASSLAESNTEAFF
>NA|TRBJ1-2|TRBD1|TRBV29-1
TGCAGCGTCGAACGGACAGGGCGGGGCTATGGCTACACCTTC
CSVERTGRGYGYTF
>NA|TRBJ2-7|TRBD1|TRBV3-1/TRBV3-2
TGTGCCAGCAGCCAAGATAGCGGGACAGGGGTGGGCGAGCAGTACTTC
CASSQDSGTGVGEQYF
>NA|TRBJ2-4|NA|TRBV7-2
TGTGCCAGCAGCTTGGTCTCGGGAGAAGGAGCCAAAAACATTCAGTACTTC
CASSLVSGEGAKNIQYF
>few|TRBJ2-2|NA|TRBV5-1
TGCGCCAGCAGCTTAGGCGGGACAGATCACACCGGGGAGCTGTTTTTT
CASSLGGTDHTGELFF
>NA|TRBJ1-4|NA|TRBV27
TGTGCCAGCAGTTCGACAGCGTCTAATGAAAAACTGTTTTTT
CASSSTASNEKLFF
>NA|TRBJ2-5|NA|TRBV5-1
TGCGCCAGCAGCTTTGGGAGTTCCCGCGGGGAGACCCAGTACTTC
CASSFGSSRGETQYF
>NA|TRBJ1-4|TRBD1|TRBV4-1
TGCGCCAGCAGCCAGACAGGGGTAACTAATGAAAAACTGTTTTTT
CASSQTGVTNEKLFF
>NA|TRBJ1-5|NA|TRBV6-1
TGTGCCAGCAGTGAAGCCACAGGGCAGCCCCAGCATTTT
CASSEATGQPQHF
>NA|TRBJ2-7|NA|TRBV28
TGTGCCACCAGGGGTTCCAGCGGGACCTACGAGCAGTACTTC
CATRGSSGTYEQYF
>NA|TRBJ2-3|NA|TRBV15
TGTGCCACCAGCAGAGATTTCGCTAGTTCTAGCACAGATACGCAGTATTTT
CATSRDFASSSTDTQYF
>NA|TRBJ1-2|NA|TRBV19
TGTGCCAGTAGCTGGGTAGTCGCGGGGTCCAACTATGGCTACACCTTC
CASSWVVAGSNYGYTF
>NA|TRBJ2-7|TRBD2|TRBV6-2/TRBV6-3
TGTGCCAGCAGACCTCGGACTAGCGGGAAGTACGAGCAGTACTTC
CASRPRTSGKYEQYF
>NA|TRBJ2-1|TRBD2|TRBV5-6
TGTGCCAGCAGCTTTACCGGGACTAGCGGCCCAAAGCACTACAATGAGCAGTTCTTC
CASSFTGTSGPKHYNEQFF
>NA|TRBJ2-7|TRBD1|TRBV7-2
TGTGCCAGCAGCTGGGGACAGGGGGAGGGCGAGCAGTACTTC
CASSWGQGEGEQYF
>NA|TRBJ2-7|TRBD2|TRBV3-1/TRBV3-2
TGTGCCAGCAGCCCGGGGGGGGGACTAGCGCTATACGAGCAGTACTTC
CASSPGGGLALYEQYF
>NA|TRBJ2-3|TRBD2|TRBV6-6
TGTGCCAGCAGTCCGGGACTAGCTGTCCCCGATACGCAGTATTTT
CASSPGLAVPDTQYF
>NA|TRBJ1-5|NA|TRBV5-3
TGTGCCAGAAGCTTGAAACAGGGAGATCAGCCCCAGCATTTT
CARSLKQGDQPQHF
>NA|TRBJ1-2|NA|TRBV28
TGTGCCAGCAGTTTAATCGGTAACTATGGCTACACCTTC
CASSLIGNYGYTF
>NA|TRBJ2-1|NA|TRBV27
TGTGCCAGCAGTTTATCGTACACCCTCTCGGGGGTGAACAATGAGCAGTTCTTC
CASSLSYTLSGVNNEQFF
>few|TRBJ2-3|TRBD2|TRBV18
TGTGCCAGCTCAGTTAGCGGGGGCGGCACAGATACGCAGTATTTT
CASSVSGGGTDTQYF
>NA|TRBJ1-5|NA|TRBV7-2
TGTGCCAGCAGCCCCTACCCTGGGGCCAACCAGCCCCAGCATTTT
CASSPYPGANQPQHF
>NA|TRBJ2-3|TRBD1|TRBV3-1/TRBV3-2
TGTGCCAGCCGGGACAGGGGTACAGATACGCAGTATTTT
CASRDRGTDTQYF
>NA|TRBJ1-5|NA|TRBV27
TGTGCCAGCGGATACAGGGGCAATCAGCCCCAGCATTTT
CASGYRGNQPQHF
>NA|TRBJ1-3|NA|TRBV4-2
TGTGCCAGCAGCCAAGATCAGAAGATGGCCGGAAACACCATATATTTT
CASSQDQKMAGNTIYF
>NA|TRBJ2-2|NA|TRBV7-2
TGTGCCAGCAGCTACAAGGAGGGGGAGCTGTTTTTT
CASSYKEGELFF
>NA|TRBJ1-2|TRBD1|TRBV11-2
TGTGCCAGCAGCTTATCCCGGGACAGGGGGTTTATCACCTTC
CASSLSRDRGFITF
>NA|TRBJ1-6|TRBD1|TRBV7-2
TGTGCCAGCAGACAGGACAGGGGGCATGGCTATAATTCACCCCTCCACTTT
CASRQDRGHGYNSPLHF
>NA|TRBJ2-1|NA|TRBV6-5
TGTGCCAGCAGTTACTCGTTGAGACAGAACAATGAGCAGTTCTTC
CASSYSLRQNNEQFF
>NA|TRBJ1-2|NA|TRBV12-3/TRBV12-4
TGTGCCAGGGGACACCATGGCTACACCTTC
CARGHHGYTF
>NA|TRBJ1-1|TRBD1|TRBV5-1
TGCGCCAGCAGCTCGACATCGGACAGGGTTCGGGCTTTCTTT
CASSSTSDRVRAFF
>once|TRBJ1-4|NA|TRBV28
TGTGCCAGCAGTATACAGCTTGCGGGAACTAATGAAAAACTGTTTTTT
CASSIQLAGTNEKLFF
>NA|TRBJ1-1|TRBD1|TRBV6-5
TGTGCCAGCAGGGATTCAGGGGGCAGCGAGACTGAAGCTTTCTTT
CASRDSGGSETEAFF
>NA|TRBJ2-1|NA|TRBV5-4
TGTGCCAACAGCTCCACAGGCGTCGGTGAGCAGTTCTTC
CANSSTGVGEQFF
>NA|TRBJ2-1|NA|TRBV7-2
TGTGCCAGCAGCCGTAAGACAGGAACCTACAATGAGCAGTTCTTC
CASSRKTGTYNEQFF
>NA|TRBJ2-7|TRBD1|TRBV3-1/TRBV3-2
TGTGCCAGCAGCCAAGTCGGGACAGGGAAGCACGAGCAGTACTTC
CASSQVGTGKHEQYF
>NA|TRBJ2-3|NA|TRBV28
TGTGCCAGCAGTCCACCGACCTACGTTGGGGCCCCAGATACGCAGTATTTT
CASSPPTYVGAPDTQYF
>NA|TRBJ2-3|NA|TRBV27
TGTGCCAGCAGTGGTTGGGGGGACAGTGCCCCAGATACGCAGTATTTT
CASSGWGDSAPDTQYF
>once|TRBJ2-6|NA|TRBV27
TGTGCCAGCAGTTTCCCGGGGGCCAACGTCCTGACTTTC
CASSFPGANVLTF
>NA|TRBJ2-1|NA|TRBV7-6
TGTGCCAGCAGCCTGACTCCTCCATTGGCCTACAATGAGCAGTTCTTC
CASSLTPPLAYNEQFF
>once|TRBJ1-2|TRBD1|TRBV5-1
TGCGCCAGCAGCCCGGGACAGGGGGTCTATGGCTACACCTTC
CASSPGQGVYGYTF
>NA|TRBJ2-7|NA|TRBV10-3
TGTGCCATCAGTGATATCCCTCGACAGGGAGGCTACGAGCAGTACTTC
CAISDIPRQGGYEQYF
>NA|TRBJ2-1|TRBD2|TRBV11-3
TGTGCCAGCAGCTTTCGAGCGGGAGGCTACAATGAGCAGTTCTTC
CASSFRAGGYNEQFF
>NA|TRBJ2-7|TRBD1|TRBV5-4
TGTGCCAGCAGCTCAAGAGGACAGGGACTCTACGAGCAGTACTTC
CASSSRGQGLYEQYF
>once|TRBJ2-2|NA|TRBV11-2
TGTGCCAGCTCCTCCTTACAGGGTAACACCGGGGAGCTGTTTTTT
CASSSLQGNTGELFF